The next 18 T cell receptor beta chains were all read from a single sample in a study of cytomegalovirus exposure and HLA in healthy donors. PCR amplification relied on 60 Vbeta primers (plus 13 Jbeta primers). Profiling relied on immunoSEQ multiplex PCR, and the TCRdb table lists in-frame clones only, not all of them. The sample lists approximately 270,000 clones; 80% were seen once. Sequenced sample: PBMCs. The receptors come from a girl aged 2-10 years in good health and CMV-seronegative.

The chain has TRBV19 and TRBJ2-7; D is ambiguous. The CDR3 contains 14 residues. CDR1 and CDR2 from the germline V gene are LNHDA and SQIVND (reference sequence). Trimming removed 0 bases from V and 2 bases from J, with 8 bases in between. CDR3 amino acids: CASSIDRGTYEQYF. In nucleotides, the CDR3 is TGTGCCAGTAGTATAGATCGTGGCACCTACGAGCAGTACTTC.

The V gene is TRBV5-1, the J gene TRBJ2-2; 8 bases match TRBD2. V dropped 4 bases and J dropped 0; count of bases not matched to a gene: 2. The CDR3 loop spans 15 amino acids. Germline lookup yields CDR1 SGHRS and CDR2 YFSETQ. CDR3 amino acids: CASSLSGANTGELFF. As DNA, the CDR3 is TGCGCCAGCAGCCTTAGCGGGGCGAACACCGGGGAGCTGTTTTTT.

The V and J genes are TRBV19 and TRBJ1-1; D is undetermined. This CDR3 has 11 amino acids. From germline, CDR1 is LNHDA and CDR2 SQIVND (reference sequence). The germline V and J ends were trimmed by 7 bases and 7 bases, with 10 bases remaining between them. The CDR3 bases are TGTGCCAGTATGGCTCCTCTTGAAGCTTTCTTT. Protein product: CASMAPLEAFF.

DNA of the CDR3: TGTGCCAGCAGTCCGGGACAGAACTATGGCTACACCTTC. Protein: CASSPGQNYGYTF. This sequence joins TRBV28 and TRBJ1-2; 7 bases are a match to TRBD1. Germline V lookup: CDR1 MDHEN, CDR2 SYDVKM. The CDR3 is 13 residues long. V dropped 5 bases and J dropped 2; count of bases not matched to a gene: 2.

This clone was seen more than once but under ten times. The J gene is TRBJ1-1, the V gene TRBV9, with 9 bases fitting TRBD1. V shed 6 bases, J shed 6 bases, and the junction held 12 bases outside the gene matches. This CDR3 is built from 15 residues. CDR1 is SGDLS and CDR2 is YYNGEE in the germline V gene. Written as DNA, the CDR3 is TGTGCCAGCAACCCGGGACAGGGTGTGGAAGCTGAAGCTTTCTTT. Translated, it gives CASNPGQGVEAEAFF. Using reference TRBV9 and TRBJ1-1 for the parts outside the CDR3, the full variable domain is DSGVTQTPKHLITATGQRVTLRCSPRSGDLSVYWYQQSLDQGLQFLIQYYNGEERAKGNILERFSAQQFPDLHSELNLSSLELGDSALYFCASNPGQGVEAEAFFGQGTRLTVV.

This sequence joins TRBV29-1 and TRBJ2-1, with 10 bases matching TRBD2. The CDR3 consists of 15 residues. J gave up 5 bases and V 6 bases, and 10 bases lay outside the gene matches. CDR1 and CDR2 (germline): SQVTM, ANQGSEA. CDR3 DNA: TGCAGCGTGGCAGGAGCGGGAGGGCGAAACAATGAGCAGTTCTTC. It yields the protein CSVAGAGGRNNEQFF.

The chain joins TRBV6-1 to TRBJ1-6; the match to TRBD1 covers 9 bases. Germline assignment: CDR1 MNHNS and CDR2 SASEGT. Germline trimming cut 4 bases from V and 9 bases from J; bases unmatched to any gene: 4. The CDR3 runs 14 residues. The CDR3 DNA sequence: TGTGCCAGCAGTGCGACAGGGGGGGGTTCACCCCTCCACTTT. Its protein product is CASSATGGGSPLHF.

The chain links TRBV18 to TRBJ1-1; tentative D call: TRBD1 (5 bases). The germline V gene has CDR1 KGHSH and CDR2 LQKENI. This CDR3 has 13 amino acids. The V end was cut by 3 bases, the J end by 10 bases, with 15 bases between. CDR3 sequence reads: CASSPGGKSGAFF. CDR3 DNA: TGTGCCAGCTCACCGGGGGGGAAGTCCGGAGCTTTCTTT.

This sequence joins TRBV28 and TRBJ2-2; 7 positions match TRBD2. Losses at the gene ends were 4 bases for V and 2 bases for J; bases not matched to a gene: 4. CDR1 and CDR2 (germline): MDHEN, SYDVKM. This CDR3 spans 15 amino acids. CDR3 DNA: TGTGCCAGCAGTTCGGGCGGGGGTAACACCGGGGAGCTGTTTTTT. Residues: CASSSGGGNTGELFF.

The DNA for the CDR3 is TGTGCCAGCAGACACAGGGGTTTAAGATATGGCTACACCTTC. Protein product: CASRHRGLRYGYTF. The rearrangement links TRBV28 to TRBJ1-2; 7 bases are shared with TRBD1. The CDR3 spans 14 residues. V lost 6 bases to trimming and J lost 5 bases; unmatched junction nucleotides: 9. Germline values: CDR1 MDHEN, CDR2 SYDVKM.

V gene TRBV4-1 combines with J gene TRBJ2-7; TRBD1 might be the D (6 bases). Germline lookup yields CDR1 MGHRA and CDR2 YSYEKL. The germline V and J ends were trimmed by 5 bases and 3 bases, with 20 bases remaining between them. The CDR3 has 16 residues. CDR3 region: CASSDRLTGTLYEQYF. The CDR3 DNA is TGCGCCAGCAGCGACAGGTTGACGGGAACCCTCTACGAGCAGTACTTC.

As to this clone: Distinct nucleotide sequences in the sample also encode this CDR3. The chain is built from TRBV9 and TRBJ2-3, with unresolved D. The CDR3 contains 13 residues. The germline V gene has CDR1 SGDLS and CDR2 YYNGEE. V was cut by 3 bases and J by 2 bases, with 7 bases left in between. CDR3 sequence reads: CASSAGLTDTQYF. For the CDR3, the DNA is TGTGCCAGCAGCGCAGGCCTCACAGATACGCAGTATTTT.

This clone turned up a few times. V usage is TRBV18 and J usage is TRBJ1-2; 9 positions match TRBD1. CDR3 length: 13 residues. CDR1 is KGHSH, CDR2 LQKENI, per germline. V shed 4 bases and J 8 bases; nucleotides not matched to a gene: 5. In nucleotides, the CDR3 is TGTGCCAGCTCACTACAGGGGGCGACGGGCTACACCTTC. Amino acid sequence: CASSLQGATGYTF.

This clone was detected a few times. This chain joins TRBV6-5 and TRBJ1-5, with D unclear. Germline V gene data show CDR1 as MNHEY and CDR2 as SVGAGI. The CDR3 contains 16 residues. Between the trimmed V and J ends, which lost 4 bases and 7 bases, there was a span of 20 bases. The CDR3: CASSSPLTSLKQPQHF. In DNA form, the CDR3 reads TGTGCCAGCAGTTCCCCCTTGACATCCCTTAAACAGCCCCAGCATTTT.

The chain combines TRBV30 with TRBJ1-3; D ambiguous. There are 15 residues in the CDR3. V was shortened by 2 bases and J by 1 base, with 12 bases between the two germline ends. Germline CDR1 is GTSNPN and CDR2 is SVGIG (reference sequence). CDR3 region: CAWSTSTSSGNTIYF. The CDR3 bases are TGTGCCTGGAGTACCTCAACGAGTTCTGGAAACACCATATATTTT. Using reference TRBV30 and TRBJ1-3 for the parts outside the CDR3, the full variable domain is SQTIHQWPATLVQPVGSPLSLECTVEGTSNPNLYWYRQAAGRGLQLLFYSVGIGQISSEVPQNLSASRPQDRQFILSSKKLLLSDSGFYLCAWSTSTSSGNTIYFGEGSWLTVV.

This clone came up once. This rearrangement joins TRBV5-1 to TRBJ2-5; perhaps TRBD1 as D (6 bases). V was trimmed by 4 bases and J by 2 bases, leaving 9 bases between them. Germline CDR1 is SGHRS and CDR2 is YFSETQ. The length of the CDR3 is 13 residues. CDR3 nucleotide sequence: TGCGCCAGCAGCGTCGGACAGCAAGAGACCCAGTACTTC. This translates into CASSVGQQETQYF.

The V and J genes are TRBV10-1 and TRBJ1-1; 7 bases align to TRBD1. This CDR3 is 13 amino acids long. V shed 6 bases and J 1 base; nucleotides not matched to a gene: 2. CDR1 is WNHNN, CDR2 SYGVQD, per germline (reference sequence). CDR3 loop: CASSGQENTEAFF. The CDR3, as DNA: TGCGCCAGCAGCGGACAGGAGAACACTGAAGCTTTCTTT.

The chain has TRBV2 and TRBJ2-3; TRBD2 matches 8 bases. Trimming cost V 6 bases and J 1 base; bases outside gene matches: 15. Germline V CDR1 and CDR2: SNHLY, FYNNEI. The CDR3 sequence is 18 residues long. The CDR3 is CASRAGLEIAAGTDTQYF. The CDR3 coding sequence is TGTGCCAGCAGAGCGGGACTAGAGATTGCGGCGGGCACAGATACGCAGTATTTT.